These 10 T cell receptor beta chains share one sample of origin, sequenced in a study of cytomegalovirus exposure and HLA in healthy donors. PCR amplification relied on 60 Vbeta primers (plus 13 Jbeta primers). Profiled with immunoSEQ multiplex PCR; TCRdb holds only in-frame clones, not every one. The table has some 190,000 clones, more than 75% seen once. The sample taken for sequencing was PBMCs. The source of these receptors is a man aged 40-55 years in good health and CMV-seronegative.

V is TRBV2 and J is TRBJ1-3; D remains unclear. Between the trimmed V and J ends, which lost 2 bases and 2 bases, there was a span of 10 bases. The germline V gene encodes CDR1 SNHLY and CDR2 FYNNEI. The CDR3 runs 15 residues. CDR3 sequence reads: CASSERELPGNTIYF. For the CDR3, the DNA is TGTGCCAGCAGTGAACGGGAGCTCCCTGGAAACACCATATATTTT.

In its sample, this clone was seen once. J is TRBJ1-2 and V is TRBV14; 7 bases fit TRBD1. This CDR3 region has 13 residues. Germline CDR1 SGHDN, CDR2 FVKESK. J gave up 6 bases and V 4 bases, and 5 bases lay outside the gene matches. In nucleotides, the CDR3 is TGTGCCAGCAGCCTGGACAGGTCCCATGGCTACACCTTC. It translates to CASSLDRSHGYTF.

The V and J genes are TRBV4-3 and TRBJ2-7; D gene uncertain. With 0 bases removed from V and 4 bases from J, the gap between germline ends came to 19 bases. CDR1 is LGHNA and CDR2 is YSLEER in the germline V gene. The length of the CDR3 is 17 residues. CDR3 in amino acids: CASSQEIPGSQGYEQYF. In nucleotides, the CDR3 is TGCGCCAGCAGCCAAGAAATTCCGGGTTCCCAAGGTTACGAGCAGTACTTC.

The chain links TRBV4-1 to TRBJ1-1; perhaps TRBD1 as D (5 bases). The germline CDR1 and CDR2 sequences are MGHRA and YSYEKL. V lost 1 base and J 5 bases, leaving 17 bases between the germline ends. This CDR3 is built from 16 residues. CDR3 loop: CASSQGVLGRGTEAFF. CDR3 bases: TGCGCCAGCAGCCAAGGTGTTCTGGGGCGGGGGACTGAAGCTTTCTTT.

V and J are TRBV30 and TRBJ1-6; 8 bases are shared with TRBD1. CDR1 is GTSNPN and CDR2 is SVGIG in the germline V gene (reference sequence). CDR3 length equals 15 residues. Unmatched junction bases numbered 14, after V lost 3 bases and J lost 13 bases. CDR3 coding DNA: TGTGCCTGGAGCGAACCGGACAGGGATCGAGTTCCCCTCCACTTT. Amino acids: CAWSEPDRDRVPLHF.

This rearrangement joins TRBV7-2 to TRBJ1-1; D is unclear. Trimming pared 1 base from V and 4 bases from J, leaving 10 bases between. This CDR3 is 14 amino acids long. CDR1 and CDR2 (germline): SGHTA, FQGNSA. The CDR3 here is CASSLGGYATEAFF. CDR3 nucleotides: TGTGCCAGCAGCTTAGGAGGTTATGCCACTGAAGCTTTCTTT.

This rearrangement joins TRBV5-5 to TRBJ2-5; D call uncertain. The CDR3 is 14 amino acids. Trimming cost V 2 bases and J 4 bases, with 12 bases left between them. Germline V lookup: CDR1 SGHKS, CDR2 YYEKEE (reference sequence). DNA of the CDR3: TGTGCCAGCAGCTTCGACACGGCCCGAGAGACCCAGTACTTC. This translates into CASSFDTARETQYF. Complete variable domain (other parts from reference TRBV5-5 and TRBJ2-5): DAGVTQSPTHLIKTRGQQVTLRCSPISGHKSVSWYQQVLGQGPQFIFQYYEKEERGRGNFPDRFSARQFPNYSSELNVNALLLGDSALYLCASSFDTARETQYFGPGTRLLVL.

CDR3 DNA: TGCAGCGTTGAAGATCTTTCAGGACGGGGAGTTTACGAGCAGTACTTC. The encoded protein is CSVEDLSGRGVYEQYF. The V call is TRBV29-1, the J call TRBJ2-7, with a possible D match to TRBD2 (5 bases). CDR1 SQVTM and CDR2 ANQGSEA come from the germline V gene. V was shortened by 0 bases and J by 4 bases, with 19 bases between the two germline ends. This CDR3 has 16 amino acids.

The chain joins TRBV7-3 to TRBJ2-2; D gene unclear. The V gene lost 0 bases and the J gene lost 4 bases, with 6 bases spanning the gap. Germline-derived CDR1 and CDR2 are SGHTA and FQGTGA. The CDR3 has 14 residues. The CDR3 here is CASSLTSTTGELFF. The CDR3, as DNA: TGTGCCAGCAGCTTAACTAGCACCACCGGGGAGCTGTTTTTT.

The chain recombines TRBV19 with TRBJ1-1; TRBD1 matches 7 bases. This CDR3 is 13 amino acids long. Germline V gene lookup returns CDR1 LNHDA and CDR2 SQIVND (reference sequence). V lost 1 base, J lost 7 bases, and 3 bases stayed unmatched. This chain's CDR3 is CASSIVGGSEAFF. The CDR3 DNA reads TGTGCCAGTAGTATAGTAGGGGGCAGTGAAGCTTTCTTT.